This is a list of T cell receptor beta chains from one sample in a study of OX40 agonist ivuxolimab in advanced cancers. Profiled with immunoSEQ multiplex PCR; TCRdb holds only in-frame clones, not every one. The sample yields about 32,000 clones, around 90% seen once. This material consisted of CD4+ or CD8+ T cells sorted from blood, taken in a trial of the OX40 agonist ivuxolimab. Receptors originate from an adult with an advanced solid tumor such as melanoma, head and neck, liver or kidney cancer. Both conserved end residues are trimmed from each CDR3.

cdr3_length: 14
j_call: TRBJ1-5
v_call: TRBV30
cdr3_aa: AWSPPWDSMNQPQH

cdr3_length: 11
j_call: TRBJ1-1
v_call: TRBV19
cdr3_aa: ASGGGFNTEAF

cdr3_length: 11
j_call: TRBJ2-7
v_call: TRBV27
cdr3_aa: ASTRGGGYEQY

cdr3_length: 10
j_call: TRBJ1-4
v_call: TRBV27
cdr3_aa: ASGPLNEKLF

cdr3_length: 18
j_call: TRBJ1-5
v_call: TRBV5-4
cdr3_aa: ASSLELVSTGQPNHQPQH

cdr3_length: 13
j_call: TRBJ2-1
v_call: TRBV5-1
cdr3_aa: ASSSFGDAYNEQF

cdr3_length: 13
j_call: TRBJ2-5
v_call: TRBV4-1
cdr3_aa: ASSPGFYPWETQY

cdr3_length: 12
j_call: TRBJ2-7
v_call: TRBV19
cdr3_aa: ASSISGPLYEQY

cdr3_length: 12
j_call: TRBJ1-5
v_call: TRBV9
cdr3_aa: ASSAGGGNQPQH

cdr3_length: 16
j_call: TRBJ1-1
v_call: TRBV4-2
cdr3_aa: ASSQEVRQGARNTEAF

cdr3_length: 9
j_call: TRBJ1-1
v_call: TRBV10-3
cdr3_aa: AIGLNTEAF

cdr3_length: 11
j_call: TRBJ2-1
v_call: TRBV9
cdr3_aa: ASSSLGGIEQF

cdr3_length: 10
j_call: TRBJ2-3
v_call: TRBV12-5
cdr3_aa: ASGLTINTQY

cdr3_length: 12
j_call: TRBJ2-5
v_call: TRBV7-9
cdr3_aa: ASSDGQGPETQY

cdr3_length: 12
j_call: TRBJ1-1
v_call: TRBV7-1
cdr3_aa: ASSLVLLDAEAF

cdr3_length: 10
j_call: TRBJ1-2
v_call: TRBV19
cdr3_aa: ASSIDQGGYT

cdr3_length: 13
j_call: TRBJ2-1
v_call: TRBV4-3
cdr3_aa: ASSQDRSSYNEQF

cdr3_length: 11
j_call: TRBJ2-7
v_call: TRBV9
cdr3_aa: ASSPRGGHEQY

cdr3_length: 12
j_call: TRBJ2-7
v_call: TRBV25-1
cdr3_aa: ASSGRRRAYEQY

cdr3_length: 14
j_call: TRBJ2-2
v_call: TRBV4-3
cdr3_aa: ASSQEGGANTGELF

cdr3_length: 11
j_call: TRBJ2-2
v_call: TRBV28
cdr3_aa: AGALRDTGELF

cdr3_length: 9
j_call: TRBJ1-2
v_call: TRBV7-9
cdr3_aa: ASSQAGIGT

cdr3_length: 10
j_call: TRBJ2-1
v_call: TRBV6-1
cdr3_aa: ASSEWSNEQF

cdr3_length: 14
j_call: TRBJ2-3
v_call: TRBV10-3
cdr3_aa: AISESRGVGTDTQY

cdr3_length: 12
j_call: TRBJ2-7
v_call: TRBV25-1
cdr3_aa: ASSAGTGGREQY

cdr3_length: 12
j_call: TRBJ1-2
v_call: TRBV7-3
cdr3_aa: ASPDEGRFDGYT

cdr3_length: 15
j_call: TRBJ2-1
v_call: TRBV7-2
cdr3_aa: ASSSFGTGGSYNEQF

cdr3_length: 14
j_call: TRBJ2-1
v_call: TRBV7-3
cdr3_aa: ASSSKPRDRDNEQF

cdr3_length: 13
j_call: TRBJ2-3
v_call: TRBV6-5
cdr3_aa: ASSVSGRRTDTQY

cdr3_length: 13
j_call: TRBJ2-7
v_call: TRBV19
cdr3_aa: ASSITQGPSYEQY

cdr3_length: 11
j_call: TRBJ2-3
v_call: TRBV15
cdr3_aa: ATSAQGSDTQY

cdr3_length: 10
j_call: TRBJ2-5
v_call: TRBV7-9
cdr3_aa: ASSDRVETQY

cdr3_length: 11
j_call: TRBJ1-2
v_call: TRBV9
cdr3_aa: ASSPESLGGYT

cdr3_length: 9
j_call: TRBJ2-7
v_call: TRBV28
cdr3_aa: ASSLFSGQY

cdr3_length: 12
j_call: TRBJ1-4
v_call: TRBV14
cdr3_aa: ASSRGERNEKLF

cdr3_length: 10
j_call: TRBJ2-7
v_call: TRBV5-6
cdr3_aa: ASSLDGYEQY

cdr3_length: 14
j_call: TRBJ2-1
v_call: TRBV28
cdr3_aa: ASSLTLSGGYNEQF

cdr3_length: 13
j_call: TRBJ2-7
v_call: TRBV10-1
cdr3_aa: ASSEYRDRDYEQY

cdr3_length: 11
j_call: TRBJ2-1
v_call: TRBV6-5
cdr3_aa: ASSYSGGREQF

cdr3_length: 16
j_call: TRBJ2-3
v_call: TRBV4-3
cdr3_aa: ASSQEYSGAGSTDTQY

cdr3_length: 11
j_call: TRBJ2-3
v_call: TRBV13
cdr3_aa: ASSLIITDTQY

cdr3_length: 13
j_call: TRBJ2-7
v_call: TRBV7-9
cdr3_aa: ASSPPDRGTYEQY

cdr3_length: 12
j_call: TRBJ2-1
v_call: TRBV7-3
cdr3_aa: ASSPPGAYNEQF

cdr3_length: 14
j_call: TRBJ1-2
v_call: TRBV4-3
cdr3_aa: ASSQDGQRANYGYT

cdr3_length: 13
j_call: TRBJ2-1
v_call: TRBV6-5
cdr3_aa: ASSYSIYQGNEQF

cdr3_length: 11
j_call: TRBJ1-1
v_call: TRBV4-1
cdr3_aa: ASSQVPATEAF

cdr3_length: 9
j_call: TRBJ2-3
v_call: TRBV9
cdr3_aa: ASRGRDTQY

cdr3_length: 13
j_call: TRBJ2-1
v_call: TRBV27
cdr3_aa: ASSHSRTGVYEQF

cdr3_length: 13
j_call: TRBJ1-1
v_call: TRBV2
cdr3_aa: ASRLQGAINTEAF

cdr3_length: 15
j_call: TRBJ2-1
v_call: TRBV6-1
cdr3_aa: ASSESRAGISYNEQF

cdr3_length: 10
j_call: TRBJ2-3
v_call: TRBV7-9
cdr3_aa: ASTRPVDTQY

cdr3_length: 13
j_call: TRBJ2-3
v_call: TRBV6-1
cdr3_aa: ASSGGTGDADTQY

cdr3_length: 13
j_call: TRBJ2-3
v_call: TRBV4-2
cdr3_aa: ASSQGWATTDTQY